This T cell receptor (beta chain) was documented in a study of tumor and adjacent non-tumor tissue in lung cancer. Whole-study results and caveats: Shorter survival was associated with higher TCR diversity in tumors.

The template was RNA from unsorted bulk tissue. The normal lung tissue was taken more than 3 cm from the tumor edge. Newly diagnosed lung cancer patients had thoracic surgery in China, August–November 2014, without prior chemotherapy. Germline CDR1 reads LGHNA; CDR2 reads YNFKEQ. This CDR3 spans 18 amino acids. As concerns this clonotype: The antigen is unknown.

A modified ARM-PCR protocol with three rounds of nested PCR amplified TCRbeta. Via MiXCR, TCRdb re-called the multiplex PCR reads, giving one row per CDR3 protein. Of some 47,000 distinct CDR3 sequences in the sample, approximately 59% were seen once. The V call is TRBV4-2, the J call TRBJ2-4; the D gene could be TRBD1 or TRBD2 (6 bases each). The source material was distant non-tumor lung tissue. This clonotype was sampled from a woman aged 40 to 49 with non-small cell lung cancer. The CDR3 DNA sequence: TGTATCAGCAGTCCATCATGGACAGATAGCGGAGCCAAAAACATTCAGTACTTC. Protein product: CISSPSWTDSGAKNIQYF.